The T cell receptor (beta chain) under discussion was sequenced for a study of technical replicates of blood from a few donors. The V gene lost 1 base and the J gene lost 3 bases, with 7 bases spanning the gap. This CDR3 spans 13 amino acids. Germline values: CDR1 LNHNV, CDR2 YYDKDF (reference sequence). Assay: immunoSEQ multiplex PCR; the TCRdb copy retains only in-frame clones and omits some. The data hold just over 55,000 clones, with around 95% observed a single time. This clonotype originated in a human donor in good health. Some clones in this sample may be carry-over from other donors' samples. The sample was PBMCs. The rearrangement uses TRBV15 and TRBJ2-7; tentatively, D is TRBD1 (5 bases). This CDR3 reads CATSRAGRYEQYF. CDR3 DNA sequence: TGTGCCACCAGCAGAGCAGGGCGCTACGAGCAGTACTTC.